These 25 T cell receptor beta chains share one sample of origin, sequenced in a study of shared clonotypes between healthy human individuals. Generated by immunoSEQ multiplex PCR, the TCRdb table keeps only in-frame clones and is missing some. The sample lists millions of clones; around nine tenths were seen once. The specimen was naive CD4+ T cells sorted from blood. Described subset: CD45RA+ positively selected. These receptors all stem from a man between 18 and 35 years old in good health.

The chain combines TRBV19 with TRBJ1-5; D gene uncertain. V gave up 4 bases and J gave up 0 bases, with 10 bases separating them. CDR3 length equals 15 residues. Germline V lookup: CDR1 LNHDA, CDR2 SQIVND (reference sequence). CDR3 region: CASSTLGDSNQPQHF. The CDR3, as DNA: TGTGCCAGTAGTACCCTCGGGGATAGCAATCAGCCCCAGCATTTT.

This clone appeared a few times. The rearrangement links TRBV5-4 to TRBJ2-4; 7 bases fit TRBD1. Per germline, CDR1 SGHNT and CDR2 YYREEE (reference sequence). This CDR3 region has 14 residues. The V and J ends lost 4 bases and 6 bases, in that order; junction bases with no gene match: 7. DNA of the CDR3: TGTGCCAGCAGCCCTGACAGGGTATCAAACATTCAGTACTTC. Translating it yields CASSPDRVSNIQYF.

The rearrangement uses TRBV7-2 and TRBJ2-7; 10 bases fit TRBD2. V lost 6 bases and J lost 4; bases outside the gene matches: 9. This CDR3 has 15 amino acids. The germline gives CDR1 SGHTA, CDR2 FQGNSA. Here the CDR3 reads CASSDAPGLAYEQYF. CDR3 DNA: TGTGCCAGCAGTGACGCTCCGGGACTAGCGTACGAGCAGTACTTC. Full variable domain (rest looked up from reference TRBV7-2 and TRBJ2-7): GAGVSQSPSNKVTEKGKDVELRCDPISGHTALYWYRQSLGQGLEFLIYFQGNSAPDKSGLPSDRFSAERTGGSVSTLTIQRTQQEDSAVYLCASSDAPGLAYEQYFGPGTRLTVT.

V usage is TRBV5-1 and J usage is TRBJ2-4; D might be TRBD1 (5 bases). The CDR3 covers 12 residues. V lost 4 bases, J lost 5 bases, and 7 bases lay in between. Looked up from germline, CDR1 is SGHRS and CDR2 is YFSETQ. CDR3 residues: CASSQQENIQYF. The CDR3 DNA is TGCGCCAGCAGCCAACAGGAAAACATTCAGTACTTC. Using reference TRBV5-1 and TRBJ2-4 for the parts outside the CDR3, the full variable domain is KAGVTQTPRYLIKTRGQQVTLSCSPISGHRSVSWYQQTPGQGLQFLFEYFSETQRNKGNFPGRFSGRQFSNSRSEMNVSTLELGDSALYLCASSQQENIQYFGAGTRLSVL.

In DNA, the CDR3 is TGTGCCAGCAGTTTATCAGGTGGACTAGCGGAAAGCACAGATACGCAGTATTTT. This sequence encodes CASSLSGGLAESTDTQYF. This rearrangement joins TRBV28 to TRBJ2-3, with 10 bases aligning to TRBD2. CDR1 and CDR2 from the germline V gene are MDHEN and SYDVKM. The CDR3 has 18 residues. Unmatched junction bases numbered 7, after V lost 1 base and J lost 0 bases.

This chain uses TRBV5-4 with TRBJ2-1; D not resolved. This CDR3 comprises 16 residues. Germline loops: CDR1 SGHNT, CDR2 YYREEE (reference sequence). Trimming pared 0 bases from V and 5 bases from J, leaving 15 bases between. The CDR3 loop is CASSLVAFSRHNEQFF. In nucleotides, the CDR3 is TGTGCCAGCAGCTTGGTGGCGTTTTCTAGGCACAATGAGCAGTTCTTC.

The gene calls are TRBV6-1 and TRBJ1-1; a weak D match, TRBD1 (5 bases). The germline gives CDR1 MNHNS, CDR2 SASEGT. The CDR3 is made up of 13 amino acids. With 7 bases removed from V and 1 base from J, the gap between germline ends came to 10 bases. The CDR3 spells CASKGVKNTEAFF. In DNA form, the CDR3 reads TGTGCCAGCAAAGGGGTGAAGAACACTGAAGCTTTCTTT.

The CDR3, as DNA: TGTGCCAGCAGCTTGGATCCGATGGGGACTGAAGCTTTCTTT. Translated, it gives CASSLDPMGTEAFF. The chain carries TRBV5-4 and TRBJ1-1; D gene ambiguous. Deletions cut 0 bases from V and 5 bases from J, with 11 bases between. Germline CDR1 and CDR2: SGHNT and YYREEE (reference sequence). CDR3 length equals 14 residues.

V and J are TRBV19 and TRBJ1-2, with TRBD1 matching 7 bases. The CDR3 has 14 residues. CDR1 and CDR2 from the germline V gene are LNHDA and SQIVND (reference sequence). V lost 4 bases to trimming and J lost 5 bases; unmatched junction nucleotides: 7. CDR3 coding DNA: TGTGCCAGTAGTAATCAGGGGGGTCGGTATGGCTACACCTTC. Encoded protein: CASSNQGGRYGYTF.

This chain joins TRBV4-1 and TRBJ2-7, with TRBD1 matching 11 bases. Trimming at V came to 6 bases and at J to 2 bases, leaving 3 bases not matched to a gene. Germline V gives CDR1 MGHRA, CDR2 YSYEKL. This CDR3 is 14 amino acids long. CDR3 DNA sequence: TGCGCCAGCAGTCTGGGACAGGGGGCCTACGAGCAGTACTTC. Protein product: CASSLGQGAYEQYF.

In regard to this clone: The sample carries other DNA sequences with the same CDR3. The J gene is TRBJ1-5, the V gene TRBV19, with D possibly being TRBD1 (6 bases). Per germline, CDR1 LNHDA and CDR2 SQIVND (reference sequence). V lost 3 bases, J lost 2 bases, and 11 bases lay in between. CDR3 length: 15 residues. CDR3 residues: CASSILGAGNQPQHF. The CDR3 DNA sequence: TGTGCCAGTAGTATTTTGGGGGCGGGCAATCAGCCCCAGCATTTT.

As for this clone: The same CDR3 also results from other DNA sequences found in this sample. The V and J genes are TRBV19 and TRBJ2-7; weak D call: TRBD1 (6 bases). CDR3 length: 13 residues. V lost 1 base and J lost 4, with 8 bases in between. Germline-derived CDR1 and CDR2 are LNHDA and SQIVND (reference sequence). In DNA form, the CDR3 reads TGTGCCAGTAGTATAGGCAGGGGTTACGAGCAGTACTTC. Protein: CASSIGRGYEQYF.

Points on this clone: The sample has other DNA sequences that encode this CDR3 too. The J gene is TRBJ1-1, the V gene TRBV28; possible D gene TRBD1, 5 bases. CDR1 is MDHEN and CDR2 is SYDVKM in the germline V gene. Trimming removed 4 bases at V and 5 bases at J, with 8 bases between. The CDR3 runs to 12 residues. The CDR3 nucleotides are TGTGCCAGCAGTTCCGGGGGAACTGAAGCTTTCTTT. Protein sequence: CASSSGGTEAFF. Supplemented by reference TRBV28 and TRBJ1-1, the full variable domain reads DVKVTQSSRYLVKRTGEKVFLECVQDMDHENMFWYRQDPGLGLRLIYFSYDVKMKEKGDIPEGYSVSREKKERFSLILESASTNQTSMYLCASSSGGTEAFFGQGTRLTVV.

The J gene is TRBJ2-7, the V gene TRBV6-6; possibly TRBD1 for D (5 bases). The CDR3 contains 16 residues. The germline V and J ends were trimmed by 4 bases and 2 bases, with 18 bases remaining between them. Germline-derived CDR1 and CDR2 are MNHNY and SVGAGI (reference sequence). The chain's CDR3 is CASSSPGRANTYEQYF. The DNA of the CDR3 is TGTGCCAGCAGTTCTCCGGGCAGGGCGAACACCTACGAGCAGTACTTC.

The chain uses TRBV19 and TRBJ2-2; no reliable D call. Germline V gives CDR1 LNHDA, CDR2 SQIVND (reference sequence). With 4 bases removed from V and 5 bases from J, the gap between germline ends came to 8 bases. The CDR3 loop spans 13 amino acids. CDR3 nucleotide sequence: TGTGCCAGTAGTAAGCCGGTTACCGGGGAGCTGTTTTTT. It encodes CASSKPVTGELFF.

With regard to this clone: The same CDR3 is also encoded by other DNA sequences in this sample. The genes are TRBV4-1 and TRBJ2-7; perhaps D is TRBD1 or TRBD2 (5 bases each). The ends were cut back, 0 bases at V and 2 bases at J, with 8 bases in the middle. Looked up from germline, CDR1 is MGHRA and CDR2 is YSYEKL. This CDR3 spans 14 amino acids. The CDR3, as DNA: TGCGCCAGCAGCCAAGATCTGGGACCCTACGAGCAGTACTTC. It encodes CASSQDLGPYEQYF.

V gene TRBV6-5 combines with J gene TRBJ1-1, with 8 bases matching TRBD1. V dropped 5 bases and J dropped 3; count of bases not matched to a gene: 8. Germline loops: CDR1 MNHEY, CDR2 SVGAGI. The CDR3 is 15 amino acids. In DNA form, the CDR3 reads TGTGCCAGCAGTCTTCAGGGGGCGCGAGACACTGAAGCTTTCTTT. Translated, it gives CASSLQGARDTEAFF.

V usage is TRBV2 and J usage is TRBJ1-2; possibly TRBD1 for D (5 bases). There are 14 residues in the CDR3. Per the germline V gene, CDR1 is SNHLY and CDR2 is FYNNEI. The germline V and J ends were trimmed by 2 bases and 5 bases, with 12 bases remaining between them. The CDR3 coding sequence is TGTGCCAGCAGTGAAAATCGGTCAGGGTATGGCTACACCTTC. It is translated as CASSENRSGYGYTF.

The table lists this clone with a count of one. The V call is TRBV12-5, the J call TRBJ2-1; possible D gene TRBD2, 5 bases. V was shortened by 7 bases and J by 2 bases, with 9 bases between the two germline ends. Germline V gene data show CDR1 as LGHNT and CDR2 as FRNRAP. CDR3 length equals 13 residues. This chain's CDR3 is CASAGITYNEQFF. The CDR3 DNA is TGTGCTAGTGCCGGGATTACCTACAATGAGCAGTTCTTC.

Only a few counts were recorded for this clone. The rearrangement uses TRBV10-3 and TRBJ2-7; D might be TRBD1 (6 bases). The CDR3 totals 14 residues. V lost 4 bases and J 6 bases, leaving 16 bases between the germline ends. Looked up from germline, CDR1 is ENHRY and CDR2 is SYGVKD. In nucleotides, the CDR3 is TGTGCCATCAGTGGGGACACCCTCCGGAGCGAGCAGTACTTC. Translated, it gives CAISGDTLRSEQYF.

The chain recombines TRBV5-1 with TRBJ1-1; D gene unclear. CDR1 and CDR2 from the germline V gene are SGHRS and YFSETQ. CDR3 size: 16 residues. Trimming cost V 0 bases and J 0 bases, with 12 bases left between them. This CDR3 reads CASSLGFQIMNTEAFF. As DNA, the CDR3 is TGCGCCAGCAGCTTGGGTTTTCAGATCATGAACACTGAAGCTTTCTTT.

The V call is TRBV6-4, the J call TRBJ2-7; TRBD2 is a possible D gene (6 bases). This CDR3 has 14 residues. CDR1 MRHNA and CDR2 SNTAGT come from the germline V gene. V lost 10 bases, J lost 5 bases, and 21 bases lay in between. The CDR3 nucleotides read TGTGCCATACTAGCCGAGACCCCAAAGGACGAGCAGTACTTC. Its protein is CAILAETPKDEQYF.

The chain recombines TRBV6-6 with TRBJ2-1, with 8 positions matching TRBD1. The CDR3 covers 16 residues. Germline assignment: CDR1 MNHNY and CDR2 SVGAGI (reference sequence). After removal of 5 bases from V and 0 bases from J, the junction contained 6 bases not matched to a gene. CDR3 in DNA: TGTGCCAGCAGTACCCGACAGGGGAGCTCCTACAATGAGCAGTTCTTC. Encoded protein: CASSTRQGSSYNEQFF.

The chain uses TRBV28 and TRBJ1-5; D is uncertain. Germline lookup yields CDR1 MDHEN and CDR2 SYDVKM. The CDR3 loop spans 13 amino acids. V gave up 7 bases and J gave up 6 bases, with 13 bases separating them. The CDR3 region is CASNSRWGQPQHF. The CDR3, as DNA: TGTGCCAGCAACTCCCGGTGGGGTCAGCCCCAGCATTTT.

This chain connects TRBV6-6 to TRBJ1-1; D may be TRBD1 (6 bases). The V and J ends lost 2 bases and 4 bases respectively, with 8 bases between them. Germline lookup yields CDR1 MNHNY and CDR2 SVGAGI (reference sequence). This CDR3 has 13 residues. The CDR3 DNA is TGTGCCAGCAGTTACGGGGGGCCCACTGAAGCTTTCTTT. Protein: CASSYGGPTEAFF.